This T cell receptor beta chain derives from a study of a mutant IDH1 vaccine in newly diagnosed glioma. Study context: Vaccination started 4-6 weeks after radiotherapy alone, or with temozolomide cycles. Former treatment meant radiotherapy, temozolomide, or both; the majority had gotten both. Study outcomes and limitations: A vaccine-induced immune response developed in roughly 93% of the patients.

Measured with immunoSEQ multiplex PCR; TCRdb has only the in-frame clones, and not every one. In the table there are around 56,000 clones, around 81% of which are singletons. Time point denoted: week 5, during vaccination. Every single dose of the vaccine, 300 ug of mutant IDH1 20-mer peptide, came with topical imiquimod. Concerning this clone: Its target is unknown.

The source was PBMCs, collected from a glioma patient whose treatment included an IDH1 peptide vaccine. The source of this sequence is a man younger than 45 with glioma.

The CDR3 DNA reads as TGTGCCAGCAGAACGACAGGGGCAGAGACCCAGTACTTC. Amino acids: CASRTTGAETQYF. The rearrangement joins TRBV2 to TRBJ2-5; 8 nucleotides line up with TRBD1. After removal of 6 bases from V and 4 bases from J, the junction contained 4 bases not matched to a gene. The V gene's germline CDR1 is SNHLY and CDR2 FYNNEI. The CDR3 consists of 13 residues.